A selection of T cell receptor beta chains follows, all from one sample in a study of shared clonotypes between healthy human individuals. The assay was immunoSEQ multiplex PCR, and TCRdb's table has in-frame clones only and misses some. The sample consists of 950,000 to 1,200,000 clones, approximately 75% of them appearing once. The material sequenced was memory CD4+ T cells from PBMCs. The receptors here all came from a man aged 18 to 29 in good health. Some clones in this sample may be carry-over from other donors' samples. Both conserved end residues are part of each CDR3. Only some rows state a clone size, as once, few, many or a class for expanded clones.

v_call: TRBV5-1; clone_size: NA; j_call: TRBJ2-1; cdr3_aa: CASSLRASGENEQFF
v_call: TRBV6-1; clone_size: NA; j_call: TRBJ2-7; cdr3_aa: CASSERLASYYEQYF
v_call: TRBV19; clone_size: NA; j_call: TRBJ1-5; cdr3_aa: CASSTGDILNQPQHF
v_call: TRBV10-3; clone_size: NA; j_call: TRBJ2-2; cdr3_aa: CAISRNEGVGELFF
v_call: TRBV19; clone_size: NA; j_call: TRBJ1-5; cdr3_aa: CASRSGNQPQHF
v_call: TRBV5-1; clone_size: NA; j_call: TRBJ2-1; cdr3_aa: CASSLAAGYNEQFF
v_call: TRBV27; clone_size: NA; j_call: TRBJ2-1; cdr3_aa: CASKGLAGGRNEQFF
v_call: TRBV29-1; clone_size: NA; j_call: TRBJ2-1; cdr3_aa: CSVDGGERTSYNEQFF
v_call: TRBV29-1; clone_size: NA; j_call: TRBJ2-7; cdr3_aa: CSVGRKGQYYEQYF
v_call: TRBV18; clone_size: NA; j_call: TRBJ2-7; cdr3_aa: CASSQGQGRYGEQYF
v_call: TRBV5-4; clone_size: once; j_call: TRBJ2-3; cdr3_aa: CASSSQRPTSGYTDTQYF
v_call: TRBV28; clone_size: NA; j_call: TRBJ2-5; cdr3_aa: CASQTGTARMAQYF
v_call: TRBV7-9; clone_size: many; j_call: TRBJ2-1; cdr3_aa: CASSARLAGHPIWFF
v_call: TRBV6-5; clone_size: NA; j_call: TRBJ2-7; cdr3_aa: CASRRGQGSYEQYF
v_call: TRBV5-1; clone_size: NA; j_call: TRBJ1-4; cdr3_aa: CASSLPEGTKANEKLFF
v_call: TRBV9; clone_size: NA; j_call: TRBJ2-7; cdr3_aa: CASSSGGLAGDTYEQYF
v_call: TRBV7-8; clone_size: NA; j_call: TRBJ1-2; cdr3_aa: CASGKTPSYGYTF
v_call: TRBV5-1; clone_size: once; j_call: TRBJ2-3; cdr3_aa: CASSLGGLAGGPDTQYF
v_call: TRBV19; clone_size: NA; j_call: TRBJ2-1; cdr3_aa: CASSTPGLSYEQFF
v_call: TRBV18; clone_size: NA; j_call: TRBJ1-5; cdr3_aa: CASSPGTGTNQPQHF
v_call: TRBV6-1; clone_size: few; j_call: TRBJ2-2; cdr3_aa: CASSATWNTGELFF
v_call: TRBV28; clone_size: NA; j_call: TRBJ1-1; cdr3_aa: CASSLKGRAFF